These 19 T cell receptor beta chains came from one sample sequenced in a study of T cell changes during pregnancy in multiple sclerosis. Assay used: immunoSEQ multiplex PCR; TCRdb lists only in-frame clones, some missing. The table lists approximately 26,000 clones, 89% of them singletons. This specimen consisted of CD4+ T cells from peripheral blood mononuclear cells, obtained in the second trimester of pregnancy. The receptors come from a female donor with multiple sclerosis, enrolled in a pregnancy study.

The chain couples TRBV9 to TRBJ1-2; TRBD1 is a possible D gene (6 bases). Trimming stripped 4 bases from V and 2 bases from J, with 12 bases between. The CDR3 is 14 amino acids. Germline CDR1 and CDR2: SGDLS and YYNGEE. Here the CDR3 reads CASSLGGDNYGYTF. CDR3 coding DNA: TGTGCCAGCAGCCTAGGGGGGGACAACTATGGCTACACCTTC.

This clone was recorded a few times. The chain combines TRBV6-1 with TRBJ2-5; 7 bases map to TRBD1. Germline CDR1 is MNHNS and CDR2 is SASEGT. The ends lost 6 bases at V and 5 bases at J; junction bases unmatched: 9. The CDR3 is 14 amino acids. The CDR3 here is CASRARQGIETQYF. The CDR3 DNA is TGTGCCAGCAGAGCCCGACAGGGAATTGAGACCCAGTACTTC.

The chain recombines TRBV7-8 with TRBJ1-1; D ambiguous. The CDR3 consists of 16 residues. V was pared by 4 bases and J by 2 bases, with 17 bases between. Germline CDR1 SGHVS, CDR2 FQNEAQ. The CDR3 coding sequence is TGTGCCAGCAGCTCGAGGGATAGGATGCAAAACACTGAAGCTTTCTTT. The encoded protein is CASSSRDRMQNTEAFF.

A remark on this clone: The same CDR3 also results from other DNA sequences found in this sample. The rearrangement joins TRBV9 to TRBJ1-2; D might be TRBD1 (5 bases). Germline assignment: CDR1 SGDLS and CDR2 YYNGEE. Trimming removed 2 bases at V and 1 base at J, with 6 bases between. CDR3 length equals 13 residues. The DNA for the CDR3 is TGTGCCAGCAGCGTCGACAGTAACTATGGCTACACCTTC. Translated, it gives CASSVDSNYGYTF.

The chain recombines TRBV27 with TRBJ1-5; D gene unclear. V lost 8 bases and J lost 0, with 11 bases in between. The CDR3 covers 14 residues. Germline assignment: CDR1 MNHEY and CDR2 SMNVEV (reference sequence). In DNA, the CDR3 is TGTGCCAGCTCCGGGAGTAATAGCAATCAGCCCCAGCATTTT. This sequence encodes CASSGSNSNQPQHF.

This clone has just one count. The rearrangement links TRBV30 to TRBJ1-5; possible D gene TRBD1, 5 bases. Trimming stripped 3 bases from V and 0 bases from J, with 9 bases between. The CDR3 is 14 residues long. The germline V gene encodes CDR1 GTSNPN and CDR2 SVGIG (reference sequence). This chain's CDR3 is CAWSDRYSNQPQHF. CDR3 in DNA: TGTGCCTGGAGCGACAGATATAGCAATCAGCCCCAGCATTTT. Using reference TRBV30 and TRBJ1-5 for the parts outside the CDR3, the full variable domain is SQTIHQWPATLVQPVGSPLSLECTVEGTSNPNLYWYRQAAGRGLQLLFYSVGIGQISSEVPQNLSASRPQDRQFILSSKKLLLSDSGFYLCAWSDRYSNQPQHFGDGTRLSIL.

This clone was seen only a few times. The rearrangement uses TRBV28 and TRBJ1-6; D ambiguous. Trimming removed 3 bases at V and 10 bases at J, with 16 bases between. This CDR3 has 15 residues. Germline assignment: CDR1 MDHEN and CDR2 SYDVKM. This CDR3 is CASSFQMGGGSPLHF. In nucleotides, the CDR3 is TGTGCCAGCAGTTTTCAAATGGGAGGTGGCTCACCCCTCCACTTT.

CDR3 residues: CASSPGTGYYYEQYF. CDR3 sequence (DNA): TGTGCCAGCAGCCCTGGGACAGGGTATTACTACGAGCAGTACTTC. This rearrangement joins TRBV7-2 to TRBJ2-7, with 9 bases fitting TRBD1. From germline, CDR1 is SGHTA and CDR2 FQGNSA. CDR3 length: 15 residues. Trimming at V came to 5 bases and at J to 3 bases, leaving 8 bases not matched to a gene.

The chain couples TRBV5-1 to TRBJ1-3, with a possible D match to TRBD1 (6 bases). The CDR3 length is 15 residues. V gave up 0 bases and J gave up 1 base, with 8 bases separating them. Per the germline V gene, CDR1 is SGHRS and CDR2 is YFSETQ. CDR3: CASSLAGVSGNTIYF. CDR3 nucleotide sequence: TGCGCCAGCAGCTTGGCAGGGGTGTCTGGAAACACCATATATTTT.

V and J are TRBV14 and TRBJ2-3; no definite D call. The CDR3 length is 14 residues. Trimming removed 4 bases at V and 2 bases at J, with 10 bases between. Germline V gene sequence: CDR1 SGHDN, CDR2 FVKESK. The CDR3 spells CASSPDTYTDTQYF. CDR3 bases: TGTGCCAGCAGCCCTGACACGTACACAGATACGCAGTATTTT.

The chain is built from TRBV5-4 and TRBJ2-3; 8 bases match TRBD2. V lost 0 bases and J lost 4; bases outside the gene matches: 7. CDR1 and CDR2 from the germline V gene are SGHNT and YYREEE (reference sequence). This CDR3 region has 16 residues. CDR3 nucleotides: TGTGCCAGCAGCTTGGACTTATCCGGGGGGGCAGATACGCAGTATTTT. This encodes CASSLDLSGGADTQYF.

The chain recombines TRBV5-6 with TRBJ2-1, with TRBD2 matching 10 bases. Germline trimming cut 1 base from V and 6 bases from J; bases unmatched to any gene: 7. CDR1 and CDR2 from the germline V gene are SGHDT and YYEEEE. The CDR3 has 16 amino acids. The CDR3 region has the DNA TGTGCCAGCAGCTTGCCTACTAGCGGGGTCTCCAATGAGCAGTTCTTC. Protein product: CASSLPTSGVSNEQFF.

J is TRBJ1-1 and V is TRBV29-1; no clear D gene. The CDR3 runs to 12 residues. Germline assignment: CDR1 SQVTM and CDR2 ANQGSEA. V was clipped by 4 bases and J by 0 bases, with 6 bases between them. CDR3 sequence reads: CSVAQMNTEAFF. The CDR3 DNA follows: TGCAGCGTTGCACAGATGAACACTGAAGCTTTCTTT.

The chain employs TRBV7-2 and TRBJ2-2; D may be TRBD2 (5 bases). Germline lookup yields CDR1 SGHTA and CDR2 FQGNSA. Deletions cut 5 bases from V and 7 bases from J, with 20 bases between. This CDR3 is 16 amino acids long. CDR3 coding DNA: TGTGCCAGCAGCCTAATGGCGGGTGGGTCCGGCGGGGAGCTGTTTTTT. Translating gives CASSLMAGGSGGELFF.

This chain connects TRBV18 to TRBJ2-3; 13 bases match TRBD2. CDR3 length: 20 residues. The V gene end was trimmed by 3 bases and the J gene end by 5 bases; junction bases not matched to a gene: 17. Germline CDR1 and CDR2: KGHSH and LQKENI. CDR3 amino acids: CASSPLPLTSGGAGIDTQYF. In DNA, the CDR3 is TGTGCCAGCTCACCTCTCCCCCTCACTAGCGGGGGGGCCGGGATAGATACGCAGTATTTT.

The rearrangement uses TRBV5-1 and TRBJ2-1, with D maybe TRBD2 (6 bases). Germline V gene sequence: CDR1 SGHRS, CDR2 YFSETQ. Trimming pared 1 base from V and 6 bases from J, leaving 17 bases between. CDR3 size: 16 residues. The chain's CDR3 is CASSLLAAVGTNEQFF. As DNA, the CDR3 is TGCGCCAGCAGCTTGTTAGCGGCAGTAGGGACCAATGAGCAGTTCTTC.

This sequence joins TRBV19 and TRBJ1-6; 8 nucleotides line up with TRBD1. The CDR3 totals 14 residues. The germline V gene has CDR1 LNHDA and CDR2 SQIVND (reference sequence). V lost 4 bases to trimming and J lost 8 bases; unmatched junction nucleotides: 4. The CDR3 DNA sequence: TGTGCCAGTAGTACGGACAGGGCCCATTCACCCCTCCACTTT. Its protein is CASSTDRAHSPLHF.

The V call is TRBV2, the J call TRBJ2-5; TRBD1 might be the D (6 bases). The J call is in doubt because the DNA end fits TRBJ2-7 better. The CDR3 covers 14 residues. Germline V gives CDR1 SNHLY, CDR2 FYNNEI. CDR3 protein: CASSDQGSSYEQYF. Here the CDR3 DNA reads TGTGCCAGCAGTGACCAGGGGAGTTCCTACGAGCAGTACTTC.

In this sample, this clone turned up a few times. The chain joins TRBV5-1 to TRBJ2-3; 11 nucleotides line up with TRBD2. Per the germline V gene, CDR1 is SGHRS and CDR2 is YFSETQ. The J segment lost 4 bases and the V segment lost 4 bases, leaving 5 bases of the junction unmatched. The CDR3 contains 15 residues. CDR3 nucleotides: TGCGCCAGCAGCCTAGCGGGGGGAAGCGCAGATACGCAGTATTTT. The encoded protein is CASSLAGGSADTQYF.